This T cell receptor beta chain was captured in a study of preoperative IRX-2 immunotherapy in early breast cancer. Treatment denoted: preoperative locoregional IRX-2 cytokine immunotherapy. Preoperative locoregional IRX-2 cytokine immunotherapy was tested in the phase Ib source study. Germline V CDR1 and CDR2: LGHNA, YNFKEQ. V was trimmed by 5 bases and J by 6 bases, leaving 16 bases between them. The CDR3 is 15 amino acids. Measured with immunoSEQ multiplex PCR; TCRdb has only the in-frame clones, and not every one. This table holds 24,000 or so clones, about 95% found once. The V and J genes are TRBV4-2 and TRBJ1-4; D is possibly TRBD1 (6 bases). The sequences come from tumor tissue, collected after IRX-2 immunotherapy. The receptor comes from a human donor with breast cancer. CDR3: CASSLSRDKDEKLFF. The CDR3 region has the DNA TGTGCCAGCAGCTTATCTAGGGACAAGGATGAAAAACTGTTTTTT.